This record concerns one TCR beta chain sequence. The time point is: newly diagnosed GD, antithyroid drugs for less than 3 months. Construction of the TCR library relied on RNA isolated from PBMCs. Germline lookup yields CDR1 SGDLS and CDR2 YYNGEE. The CDR3 is 15 amino acids. V lost 3 bases and J lost 4; bases outside the gene matches: 9. TCR beta libraries were built with iRepertoire HTBI primers and Arm-PCR of CDR3 regions. Original analysis: Analysis of the samples identified over 60 TRBV and 13 to 15 TRBJ segments. TCRdb re-called the multiplex PCR reads through MiXCR, storing one row per CDR3 protein. The V and J calls reflect TCRdb's pipeline rather than the authors' work. The repertoire holds 600,000 to 650,000 distinct CDR3 sequences, with 15% to 20% as singletons. This specimen comes from a study of regulatory T cells in long-lasting Graves disease. On the study more broadly: Graves' patients, newly diagnosed, had taken antithyroid drugs under 3 months.

This sample also appeared in a second study, on T cells in Graves' hyperthyroidism and ophthalmopathy. As that study records: Most expanded thyroid clonotypes above 0.001 also appeared in blood. The model's output predicted ophthalmopathy at a median of about 6.5 months prior to onset.

V gene TRBV9 combines with J gene TRBJ1-2, with 7 bases identical to TRBD1. The sample was peripheral blood mononuclear cells (PBMCs), taken at new diagnosis, from a patient treated with antithyroid drugs. The TCR was taken from a woman aged 25 to 39 with Graves disease. The chain's CDR3 is CASSARGTDFYGYTF. The CDR3 DNA sequence: TGTGCCAGCAGCGCTAGGGGGACAGACTTCTATGGCTACACCTTC. Supplemented by reference TRBV9 and TRBJ1-2, the full variable domain reads DSGVTQTPKHLITATGQRVTLRCSPRSGDLSVYWYQQSLDQGLQFLIQYYNGEERAKGNILERFSAQQFPDLHSELNLSSLELGDSALYFCASSARGTDFYGYTFGSGTRLTVV.